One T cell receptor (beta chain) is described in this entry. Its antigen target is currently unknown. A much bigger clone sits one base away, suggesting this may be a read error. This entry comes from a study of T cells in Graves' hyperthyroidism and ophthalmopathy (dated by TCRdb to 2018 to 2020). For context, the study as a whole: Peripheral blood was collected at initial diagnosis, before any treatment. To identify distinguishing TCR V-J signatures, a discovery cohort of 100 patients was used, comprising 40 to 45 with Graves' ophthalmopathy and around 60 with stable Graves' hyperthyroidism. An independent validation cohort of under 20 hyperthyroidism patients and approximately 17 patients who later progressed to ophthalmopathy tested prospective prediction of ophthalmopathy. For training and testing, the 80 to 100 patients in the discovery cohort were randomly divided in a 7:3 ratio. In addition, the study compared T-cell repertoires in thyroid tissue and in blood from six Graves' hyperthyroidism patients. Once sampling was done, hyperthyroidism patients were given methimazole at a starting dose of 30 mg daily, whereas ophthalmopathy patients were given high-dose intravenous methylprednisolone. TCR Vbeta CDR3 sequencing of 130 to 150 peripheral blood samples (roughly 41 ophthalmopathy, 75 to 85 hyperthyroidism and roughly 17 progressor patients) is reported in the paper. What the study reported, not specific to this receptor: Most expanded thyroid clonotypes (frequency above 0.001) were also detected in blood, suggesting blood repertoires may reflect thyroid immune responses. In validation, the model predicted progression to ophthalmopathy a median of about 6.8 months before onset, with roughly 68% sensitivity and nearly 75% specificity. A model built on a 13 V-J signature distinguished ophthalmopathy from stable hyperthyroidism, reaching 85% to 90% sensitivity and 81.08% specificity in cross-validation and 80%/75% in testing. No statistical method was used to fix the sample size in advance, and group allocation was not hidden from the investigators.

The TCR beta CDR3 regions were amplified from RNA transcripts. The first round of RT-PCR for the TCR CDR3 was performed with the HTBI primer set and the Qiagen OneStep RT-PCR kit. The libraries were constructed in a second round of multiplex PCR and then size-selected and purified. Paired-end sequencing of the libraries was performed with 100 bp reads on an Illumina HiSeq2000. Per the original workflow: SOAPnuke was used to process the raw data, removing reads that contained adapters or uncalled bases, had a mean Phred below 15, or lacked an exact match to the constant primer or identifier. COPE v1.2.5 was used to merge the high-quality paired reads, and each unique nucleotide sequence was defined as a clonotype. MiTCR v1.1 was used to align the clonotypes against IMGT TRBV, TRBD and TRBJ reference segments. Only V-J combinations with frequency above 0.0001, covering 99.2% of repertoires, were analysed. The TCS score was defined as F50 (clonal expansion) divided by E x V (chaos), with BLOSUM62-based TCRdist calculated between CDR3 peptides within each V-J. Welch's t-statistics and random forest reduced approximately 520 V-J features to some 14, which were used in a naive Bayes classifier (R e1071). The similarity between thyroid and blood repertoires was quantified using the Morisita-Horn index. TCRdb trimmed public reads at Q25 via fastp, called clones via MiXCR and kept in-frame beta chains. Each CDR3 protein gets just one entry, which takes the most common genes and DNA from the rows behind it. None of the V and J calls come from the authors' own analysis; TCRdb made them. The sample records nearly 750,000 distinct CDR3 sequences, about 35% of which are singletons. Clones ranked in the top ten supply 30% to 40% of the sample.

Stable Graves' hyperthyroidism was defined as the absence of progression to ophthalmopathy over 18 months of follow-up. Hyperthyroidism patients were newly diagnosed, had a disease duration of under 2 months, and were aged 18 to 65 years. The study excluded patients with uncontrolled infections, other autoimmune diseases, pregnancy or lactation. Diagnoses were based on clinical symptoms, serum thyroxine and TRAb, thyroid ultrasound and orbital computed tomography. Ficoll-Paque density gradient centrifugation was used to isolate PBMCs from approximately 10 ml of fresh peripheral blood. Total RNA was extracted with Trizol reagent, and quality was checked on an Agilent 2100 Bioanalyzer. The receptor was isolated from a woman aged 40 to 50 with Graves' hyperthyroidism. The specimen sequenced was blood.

The CDR3 here reads CATSSRTENQPQHF. In nucleotides, the sequence is TGTGCCACTAGTTCAAGGACAGAAAATCAGCCCCAGCATTTT. Rearrangement joined TRBV19 to TRBJ1-5; 6 matching bases give a weak D call of TRBD1. The germline V gene (reference sequence) specifies LNHDA as CDR1 and SQIVND as CDR2. The CDR3 starts with the cysteine, ends with the phenylalanine, and has 14 residues. The sequence is cut down to CDR3 DNA, 42 bases in frame from base 1.